The sequence of this TCR beta chain was determined in a study of blood T cell repertoires in COVID-19. Study-level background: Samples came from the United States, Italy and Spain, spanning acute and convalescent COVID-19. PBMCs, B-cell-depleted T cells, or T cells provided the cDNA or gDNA that made up the material.

This CDR3 is 16 amino acids long. Germline CDR1 is SGHNT and CDR2 is YYREEE (reference sequence). Trimming pared 4 bases from V and 2 bases from J, leaving 19 bases between. In the source study's methods: Amplified reference gene primers provided the basis for estimating nucleated cell counts. Sequencing was performed with immunoSEQ multiplex PCR; in TCRdb, only in-frame clones are kept and a portion is missing. V and J calls and clone size come straight from that table; D and trimming were deduced from the DNA. The sample includes 220,000 or so clones, approximately 84% of them seen just once. This clone occurred once.

The sequenced sample was peripheral blood. The chain is built from TRBV5-4 and TRBJ2-7, with D possibly TRBD1 on 6 matching bases. The receptor was isolated from a woman aged 25-40 years who had recovered from COVID-19. The CDR3 region has the DNA TGTGCCAGCAGCCCACAGGGCGATACGAATCCCTACGAGCAGTACTTC. Translated, it gives CASSPQGDTNPYEQYF. Variable domain in full (rest from reference TRBV5-4 and TRBJ2-7): ETGVTQSPTHLIKTRGQQVTLRCSSQSGHNTVSWYQQALGQGPQFIFQYYREEENGRGNFPPRFSGLQFPNYSSELNVNALELDDSALYLCASSPQGDTNPYEQYFGPGTRLTVT.